This T cell receptor beta chain was retrieved from a study of shared clonotypes between healthy human individuals. Study results and caveats: Non-shared clonotypes were found to have lower generation probabilities than the clonotypes that were shared by all four of the sorted-subset donors.

On this clone itself: Its specificity is not known.

The CDR3 is 12 residues long. V lost 11 bases and J 4 bases, leaving 15 bases between the germline ends. Germline values: CDR1 SNHLY, CDR2 FYNNEI. Naivety among CD8 cells was defined by CD45RO negativity and positive CCR7 selection, thereby excluding terminally differentiated effector memory CD45RA+ cells. Profiled with immunoSEQ multiplex PCR; TCRdb holds only in-frame clones, not every one. The sample includes around 2,000,000 clones, 90% to 95% of them seen just once. The TCR comes from a man aged 18 to 30 in good health. Some clones in this sample may be carry-over from other donors' samples. The chain employs TRBV2 and TRBJ2-7; D might be TRBD1 (6 bases). The sample comprised naive CD8+ T cells from PBMCs. CDR3 sequence reads: CAGWTELYEQYF. CDR3 nucleotides: TGTGCCGGTTGGACAGAACTTTACGAGCAGTACTTC.